These 30 T cell receptor beta chains share one sample of origin, sequenced in a study of response to subunit inactivated influenza vaccine. TCRdb recomputed calls from the RT-PCR reads with MiXCR, one row per CDR3 protein. The sample contains 600,000 to 850,000 distinct CDR3 sequences, 12% to 15% of which appear only once. The sample in question was PBMCs from blood, obtained 14 days before vaccination. The origin of the receptors is a man aged 50-60 years who received an inactivated influenza vaccine.

This chain joins TRBV6-2 or TRBV6-3 and TRBJ2-7, with TRBD2 identical over 7 bases. The germline CDR1 and CDR2 sequences are MNHEY and SVGEGT. This CDR3 comprises 13 residues. V shed 5 bases, J shed 7 bases, and the junction held 8 bases outside the gene matches. CDR3 nucleotides: TGTGCCAGCAGTCACGGGGGGTCGGGAGAGCAGTACTTC. Encoded protein: CASSHGGSGEQYF.

CDR3 sequence: CASSQGGLIKNTGELFF. CDR3 nucleotide sequence: TGTGCCAGCAGTCAAGGAGGACTTATAAAGAACACCGGGGAGCTGTTTTTT. The chain recombines TRBV7-6 with TRBJ2-2; tentatively, D is TRBD2 (5 bases). The length of the CDR3 is 17 residues. The V gene's germline CDR1 is SGHVS and CDR2 FNYEAQ. V lost 6 bases and J lost 1, with 18 bases in between.

This clonotype was detected ten times or more. V and J are TRBV7-2 and TRBJ2-1, with D hard to call. Between the trimmed V and J ends, which lost 0 bases and 0 bases, there was a span of 6 bases. Germline-derived CDR1 and CDR2 are SGHTA and FQGNSA. The CDR3 covers 15 residues. The chain's CDR3 is CASSLAESSYNEQFF. CDR3 nucleotides: TGTGCCAGCAGCTTAGCGGAGAGCTCCTACAATGAGCAGTTCTTC.

DNA of the CDR3: TGTGCCAGCAGCTTAGTCAGGGGGCGGTTTGGGGGCTCCTACAATGAGCAGTTCTTC. As protein: CASSLVRGRFGGSYNEQFF. The V call is TRBV11-2, the J call TRBJ2-1; TRBD1 matches at 8 bases. Germline values: CDR1 SGHAT, CDR2 FQNNGV. After removal of 1 base from V and 0 bases from J, the junction contained 11 bases not matched to a gene. This CDR3 spans 19 amino acids.

A single count supports this clonotype. This chain uses TRBV2 with TRBJ2-3, with D unclear. Trimming stripped 6 bases from V and 1 base from J, with 17 bases between. The CDR3 covers 16 residues. From germline, CDR1 is SNHLY and CDR2 FYNNEI. The CDR3 DNA reads TGTGCCAGCAGCGTCTACCTACTAACAGGCACAGATACGCAGTATTTT. It encodes CASSVYLLTGTDTQYF.

In its sample, this clonotype was seen a few times. The V and J genes are TRBV5-1 and TRBJ2-5, with 8 nucleotides matching TRBD2. Germline CDR1 and CDR2: SGHRS and YFSETQ. Losses at the gene ends were 5 bases for V and 4 bases for J; bases not matched to a gene: 4. The CDR3 totals 13 residues. CDR3 sequence reads: CASSTGGGETQYF. The CDR3 coding sequence is TGCGCCAGCAGTACCGGGGGGGGAGAGACCCAGTACTTC.

V usage is TRBV7-9 and J usage is TRBJ2-3; the D is unclear. The CDR3 covers 15 residues. V was clipped by 0 bases and J by 4 bases, with 11 bases between them. Per the germline V gene, CDR1 is SEHNR and CDR2 is FQNEAQ (reference sequence). CDR3 region: CASSLARARPDTQYF. In DNA, the CDR3 is TGTGCCAGCAGCTTAGCCCGGGCCCGGCCAGATACGCAGTATTTT.

The chain has TRBV4-1 and TRBJ1-5; D perhaps matches TRBD1 (5 bases). Germline V CDR1 and CDR2: MGHRA, YSYEKL. This CDR3 is built from 14 residues. V was cut by 2 bases and J by 6 bases, with 11 bases left in between. CDR3 loop: CASSQPGTPQPQHF. CDR3 in DNA: TGCGCCAGCAGCCAACCAGGGACCCCTCAGCCCCAGCATTTT.

This clonotype was seen ten or more times. The chain employs TRBV12-3 or TRBV12-4 and TRBJ2-1; 11 nucleotides match TRBD1. Trimming cost V 5 bases and J 0 bases; bases outside gene matches: 3. The CDR3 is 16 residues long. CDR3 region: CASSGDRGSSYNEQFF. The CDR3 DNA sequence: TGTGCCAGCAGTGGGGACAGGGGGAGCTCCTACAATGAGCAGTTCTTC.

V is TRBV12-3 or TRBV12-4 and J is TRBJ1-2; D call uncertain. The germline V and J ends were trimmed by 7 bases and 5 bases, with 20 bases remaining between them. The CDR3 is 15 residues long. The CDR3 loop reads CASTPGQEGRYGYTF. The CDR3 bases are TGTGCCAGCACCCCCGGGCAGGAGGGTCGGTATGGCTACACCTTC.

The chain is built from TRBV5-6 and TRBJ1-5; 9 bases agree with TRBD1. The germline gives CDR1 SGHDT, CDR2 YYEEEE. J lost 2 bases, V lost 4 bases, and 4 bases had no gene match. The CDR3 is made up of 15 amino acids. DNA of the CDR3: TGTGCCAGCAGCATAACAGGGGGCGGCAATCAGCCCCAGCATTTT. This sequence encodes CASSITGGGNQPQHF.

The CDR3 nucleotides read TGTGCCAGCAGCTTAGCGACGAGACAGGACTACGAGCAGTACTTC. As protein: CASSLATRQDYEQYF. The genes are TRBV7-2 and TRBJ2-7, with D maybe TRBD1 (6 bases). The V end lost 0 bases, the J end lost 3 bases, and 12 bases lay between the germline ends. CDR3 length: 15 amino acids. Per germline, CDR1 SGHTA and CDR2 FQGNSA.

The genes are TRBV29-1 and TRBJ2-1, with D perhaps matching TRBD2 (5 bases). V dropped 4 bases and J dropped 0 bases, with 13 bases sitting between them. Germline CDR1 and CDR2: SQVTM and ANQGSEA. This CDR3 is built from 15 residues. Written as DNA, the CDR3 is TGCAGCGTTGCCGAATCTAGCAACTCCTACAATGAGCAGTTCTTC. Protein: CSVAESSNSYNEQFF.

This clonotype came up a few times. The chain recombines TRBV12-3 or TRBV12-4 with TRBJ1-2, with 7 bases that match TRBD1. The ends lost 1 base at V and 4 bases at J; junction bases unmatched: 3. CDR3 length equals 14 residues. This CDR3 reads CASSLEGAIYGYTF. The CDR3 region has the DNA TGTGCCAGCAGTTTAGAGGGGGCTATCTATGGCTACACCTTC.

This clonotype was counted between two and nine times. This chain links TRBV18 with TRBJ1-5; the D gene is possibly TRBD1 (5 bases). CDR1 KGHSH and CDR2 LQKENI come from the germline V gene. V was trimmed by 5 bases and J by 1 base, leaving 9 bases between them. The CDR3 runs 14 residues. This CDR3 is CASSKRDSNQPQHF. The CDR3, as DNA: TGTGCCAGCTCAAAACGGGACAGCAATCAGCCCCAGCATTTT. The full variable domain, with the rest looked up from reference TRBV18 and TRBJ1-5, is NAGVMQNPRHLVRRRGQEARLRCSPMKGHSHVYWYRQLPEEGLKFMVYLQKENIIDESGMPKERFSAEFPKEGPSILRIQQVVRGDSAAYFCASSKRDSNQPQHFGDGTRLSIL.

The V call is TRBV20-1, the J call TRBJ2-7; 7 nucleotides align to TRBD2. Germline trimming cut 5 bases from V and 2 bases from J; bases unmatched to any gene: 6. In germline, CDR1 is DFQATT, CDR2 SNEGSKA (reference sequence). CDR3 size: 13 residues. In nucleotides, the CDR3 is TGCAGTGCTCTAGCGGAAGGAACCTACGAGCAGTACTTC. Amino acid sequence: CSALAEGTYEQYF.

The chain recombines TRBV10-1 with TRBJ2-5; D is ambiguous. Germline V lookup: CDR1 WNHNN, CDR2 SYGVQD (reference sequence). This CDR3 is built from 14 residues. Deletions cut 3 bases from V and 5 bases from J, with 13 bases between. CDR3 sequence (DNA): TGCGCCAGCAGTGAAAGACTCCTTTGGGAGACCCAGTACTTC. Translating it yields CASSERLLWETQYF.

This clonotype was picked up many times. This sequence joins TRBV11-2 and TRBJ2-2; D might be TRBD2 (5 bases). The CDR3 is 12 residues long. V lost 8 bases, J lost 7 bases, and 11 bases lay in between. The V gene's germline CDR1 is SGHAT and CDR2 FQNNGV. The CDR3 nucleotides read TGTGCCAGCGGACTTAGGAGCGGGGAGCTGTTTTTT. Amino acids: CASGLRSGELFF.

This clonotype was observed at least ten times. This chain joins TRBV19 and TRBJ2-1, with 12 bases aligning to TRBD2. Germline V gene data show CDR1 as LNHDA and CDR2 as SQIVND (reference sequence). V shed 6 bases, J shed 2 bases, and the junction held 2 bases outside the gene matches. The CDR3 spans 15 residues. As DNA, the CDR3 is TGTGCCAGTAGATCTAGCGGGGGGGCCTACAATGAGCAGTTCTTC. The encoded protein is CASRSSGGAYNEQFF.

This clonotype appeared a few times. The chain uses TRBV27 and TRBJ1-2; maybe TRBD1 (5 bases). CDR1 MNHEY and CDR2 SMNVEV come from the germline V gene (reference sequence). Trimming took 5 bases from V and 3 from J, leaving 16 bases between them. The CDR3 is 15 amino acids. CDR3 residues: CASSKTPGRHYGYTF. Written as DNA, the CDR3 is TGTGCCAGCAGTAAAACCCCAGGGAGACACTATGGCTACACCTTC.

This chain joins TRBV7-9 and TRBJ2-7; D may match TRBD1 or TRBD2 (5 bases each). CDR1 and CDR2 from the germline V gene are SEHNR and FQNEAQ (reference sequence). This CDR3 is built from 13 residues. Between the trimmed V and J ends, which lost 3 bases and 6 bases, there was a span of 12 bases. CDR3 loop: CASSFYQGAEQYF. DNA for the CDR3: TGTGCCAGCAGCTTTTACCAGGGAGCCGAGCAGTACTTC.

This clonotype has more than one count but fewer than ten. The chain combines TRBV25-1 with TRBJ2-7, with TRBD1 identical over 9 bases. Germline CDR1 reads MGHDK; CDR2 reads SYGVNS. This CDR3 spans 20 amino acids. V lost 3 bases to trimming and J lost 1 base; unmatched junction nucleotides: 19. For the CDR3, the DNA is TGTGCCAGCAGTGATGTTCTACCGGGGACAGGGAGTCGACTGTCCTACGAGCAGTACTTC. Protein: CASSDVLPGTGSRLSYEQYF.

This clonotype was detected ten times or more. V is TRBV19 and J is TRBJ1-1; 7 bases are a match to TRBD1. Germline trimming cut 6 bases from V and 1 base from J; bases unmatched to any gene: 2. The CDR3 length is 13 residues. CDR1 and CDR2 (germline): LNHDA, SQIVND (reference sequence). DNA for the CDR3: TGTGCCAGTAGGGACAGGCCGAACACTGAAGCTTTCTTT. This codes for CASRDRPNTEAFF.

This clonotype has just a few counts. The chain has TRBV10-3 and TRBJ2-6; the D is unclear. The CDR3 consists of 15 residues. From germline, CDR1 is ENHRY and CDR2 SYGVKD. V dropped 4 bases and J dropped 1 base, with 8 bases sitting between them. As DNA, the CDR3 is TGTGCCATCAGTGCCGCTGTTTCTGGGGCCAACGTCCTGACTTTC. Its translation is CAISAAVSGANVLTF.

This clonotype was seen only a few times. The rearrangement links TRBV18 to TRBJ1-6; possible D gene TRBD1, 5 bases. This CDR3 has 15 amino acids. V was shortened by 3 bases and J by 7 bases, with 13 bases between the two germline ends. Germline V gives CDR1 KGHSH, CDR2 LQKENI. For the CDR3, the DNA is TGTGCCAGCTCACCGGCTCGGGACCGCAATTCACCCCTCCACTTT. The encoded protein is CASSPARDRNSPLHF.

In this sample, this clonotype turned up a few times. The chain is built from TRBV12-3 or TRBV12-4 and TRBJ2-5; TRBD2 aligns across 9 bases. The CDR3 consists of 16 residues. V dropped 6 bases and J dropped 2; count of bases not matched to a gene: 10. CDR3 residues: CASSRGTSNWQETQYF. As DNA, the CDR3 is TGTGCCAGCAGCCGAGGGACTAGCAACTGGCAAGAGACCCAGTACTTC.

This clonotype was found a few times. The V gene is TRBV20-1, the J gene TRBJ1-5; D gene uncertain. Between the trimmed V and J ends, which lost 3 bases and 0 bases, there was a span of 12 bases. In germline, CDR1 is DFQATT, CDR2 SNEGSKA (reference sequence). This CDR3 region has 15 residues. The CDR3 DNA sequence: TGCAGTGCTAGGACCACACCAGATAGCAATCAGCCCCAGCATTTT. Amino acids: CSARTTPDSNQPQHF.

The DNA for the CDR3 is TGTGCCAGCAGCGGACCACCGGGACAGGGTAATGAAAAACTGTTTTTT. Amino acid sequence: CASSGPPGQGNEKLFF. The V gene is TRBV7-2, the J gene TRBJ1-4; 9 bases fit TRBD1. Per the germline V gene, CDR1 is SGHTA and CDR2 is FQGNSA. Trimming cost V 5 bases and J 4 bases; bases outside gene matches: 8. CDR3 size: 16 residues.

The rearrangement joins TRBV5-1 to TRBJ1-1; D is perhaps TRBD1 (5 bases). V lost 4 bases to trimming and J lost 0 bases, with 22 bases between them. This CDR3 spans 18 amino acids. Germline V gene data show CDR1 as SGHRS and CDR2 as YFSETQ. CDR3 loop: CASSGAPRGRLMNTEAFF. The CDR3 region has the DNA TGCGCCAGCAGCGGGGCCCCGAGGGGCCGCCTCATGAACACTGAAGCTTTCTTT.

This clonotype has more than one count but fewer than ten. The chain uses TRBV4-3 and TRBJ2-7, with D possibly being TRBD2 (6 bases). The CDR3 has 15 amino acids. V was clipped by 3 bases and J by 2 bases, with 14 bases between them. Germline CDR1 and CDR2: LGHNA and YSLEER. CDR3 sequence reads: CASSQEGARAYEQYF. DNA of the CDR3: TGCGCCAGCAGCCAGGAGGGAGCCAGGGCCTACGAGCAGTACTTC.